The clone carrying this T cell receptor (beta chain) was detected only a few times. Its target is not known. Germline CDR1 reads MGHDK; CDR2 reads SYGVNS. Trimming removed 0 bases from V and 4 bases from J, with 0 bases in between. There are 11 residues in the CDR3. Each CDR3 protein gets one entry after TCRdb re-called the RT-PCR reads with MiXCR. The sample has hundreds of thousands of distinct CDR3 sequences; roughly 25% are singletons. These data originate in a study of response to subunit inactivated influenza vaccine. Findings and caveats of the study: It was suggested by the authors that few new T cells are recruited by each seasonal influenza vaccination.

The sample was CD4+ T cells sorted from PBMCs, taken 5 days after vaccination. The chain uses TRBV25-1 and TRBJ1-1; D gene unclear. The TCR was taken from a man in his forties or fifties who received an inactivated influenza vaccine. Here the CDR3 reads CASSEYTEAFF. Written as DNA, the CDR3 is TGTGCCAGCAGTGAATACACTGAAGCTTTCTTT.